One sample yielded the 9 T cell receptor beta chains listed below, sequenced in a study of regulatory dendritic cells for organ transplantation. Sorted T cells were CFSE-labeled and cultured five to six days with allogeneic regulatory or mature dendritic cells at 1:10. Their antigens are not known. Measured with immunoSEQ multiplex PCR; TCRdb has only the in-frame clones, and not every one. The table has 10,000 to 11,000 clones, approximately 84% seen once. The specimen was memory CD4+ T cells from blood cultured with dendritic cells. Subset defined: CD45RO+ memory T cells. These receptors were obtained from a human donor in good health.

The chain links TRBV11-3 to TRBJ2-7, with D possibly matching TRBD2 (7 bases). The CDR3 is made up of 13 amino acids. Germline CDR1 SGHNT, CDR2 YENEEA. V was clipped by 3 bases and J by 5 bases, with 11 bases between them. CDR3 in DNA: TGTGCCAGCAGCTTGGGAGGGGGAAACGAGCAGTACTTC. Protein product: CASSLGGGNEQYF.

This clone has just a few counts. V usage is TRBV30 and J usage is TRBJ1-4, with 7 bases identical to TRBD1. The CDR3 covers 14 residues. The V gene end was trimmed by 4 bases and the J gene end by 4 bases; junction bases not matched to a gene: 6. Germline V gene sequence: CDR1 GTSNPN, CDR2 SVGIG (reference sequence). The CDR3 bases are TGTGCCTGGAACGGGGGACAGATTAATGAAAAACTGTTTTTT. As protein: CAWNGGQINEKLFF.

CDR3 region: CASSLDLGARSGNTIYF. The CDR3 DNA follows: TGTGCCAGCAGCTTGGATTTGGGGGCGCGCTCTGGAAACACCATATATTTT. The V call is TRBV5-6, the J call TRBJ1-3; tentative D call: TRBD1 (6 bases). V was trimmed by 0 bases and J by 0 bases, leaving 13 bases between them. The CDR3 runs to 17 residues. CDR1 and CDR2 (germline): SGHDT, YYEEEE. The whole variable domain, filled in from reference TRBV5-6 and TRBJ1-3, reads DAGVTQSPTHLIKTRGQQVTLRCSPKSGHDTVSWYQQALGQGPQFIFQYYEEEERQRGNFPDRFSGHQFPNYSSELNVNALLLGDSALYLCASSLDLGARSGNTIYFGEGSWLTVV.

This chain connects TRBV7-9 to TRBJ1-2; perhaps TRBD1 as D (6 bases). V lost 5 bases and J 3 bases, leaving 13 bases between the germline ends. The length of the CDR3 is 14 residues. Per germline, CDR1 SEHNR and CDR2 FQNEAQ (reference sequence). The CDR3 protein is CASSPAGGYYGYTF. The CDR3, as DNA: TGTGCCAGCAGCCCGGCGGGGGGCTACTATGGCTACACCTTC.

The rearrangement uses TRBV6-1 and TRBJ1-5; D unresolved. Germline V lookup: CDR1 MNHNS, CDR2 SASEGT. V was pared by 2 bases and J by 3 bases, with 11 bases between. This CDR3 spans 15 amino acids. The CDR3 is CASSERNVINQPQHF. The CDR3 coding sequence is TGTGCCAGCAGTGAAAGGAACGTTATCAATCAGCCCCAGCATTTT.

This chain uses TRBV10-3 with TRBJ1-1; weak D call: TRBD1 (6 bases). The germline CDR1 and CDR2 sequences are ENHRY and SYGVKD. Trimming removed 0 bases at V and 1 base at J, with 9 bases between. CDR3 length: 15 residues. The CDR3 DNA reads TGTGCCATCAGTGAGTCGGGCAGGGGGAACACTGAAGCTTTCTTT. As protein: CAISESGRGNTEAFF.

V is TRBV28 and J is TRBJ1-3; the D is unclear. CDR3 size: 15 residues. Germline CDR1 is MDHEN and CDR2 is SYDVKM. Trimming took 6 bases from V and 1 from J, leaving 13 bases between them. The CDR3 nucleotides are TGTGCCAGCAGCCGTCCGCCAGGATCTGGAAACACCATATATTTT. Translated: CASSRPPGSGNTIYF.

This clone was seen more than once but under ten times. This chain connects TRBV6-4 to TRBJ2-2, with 8 bases identical to TRBD2. CDR3 length: 15 residues. With 8 bases clipped from V and 2 bases from J, the junction kept 7 bases outside the gene matches. Germline V CDR1 and CDR2: MRHNA, SNTAGT. The CDR3 protein is CASSDGGANTGELFF. CDR3 in DNA: TGTGCCAGCTCCGACGGGGGGGCCAACACCGGGGAGCTGTTTTTT.

This rearrangement joins TRBV5-4 to TRBJ2-1, with 8 bases fitting TRBD2. This CDR3 region has 15 residues. The V segment lost 2 bases and the J segment 7 bases; nucleotides outside the gene matches: 8. Germline CDR1 and CDR2: SGHNT and YYREEE (reference sequence). In DNA form, the CDR3 reads TGTGCCAGCAGCTTTAGGCCGGGGGGGCAAAATGAGCAGTTCTTC. The encoded protein is CASSFRPGGQNEQFF.